Listed below are T cell receptor beta chains from one sample, sequenced in a study of blood T cell repertoires in COVID-19. The assay was immunoSEQ multiplex PCR, and TCRdb's table has in-frame clones only and misses some. The sample consists of approximately 270,000 clones, about 85% of them appearing once. The sequenced material came from peripheral blood. These receptors were collected from a human donor with COVID-19, enrolled during active disease. The donor label of this sample is uncertain. CDR3s include the opening cysteine and the closing phenylalanine or tryptophan. Each record gives: CDR3 protein, D gene, J gene, V gene. The D gene is left open where the match is weak.

CDR3 protein: CASSSGRGDEQYF
D gene: NA
J gene: TRBJ2-7
V gene: TRBV6-5

CDR3 protein: CASSVGLAGDHYF
D gene: TRBD2
J gene: TRBJ2-5
V gene: TRBV19

CDR3 protein: CASSVQGYNNEQFF
D gene: NA
J gene: TRBJ2-1
V gene: TRBV9

CDR3 protein: CASSLEQGADTQYF
D gene: TRBD1
J gene: TRBJ2-3
V gene: TRBV5-1

CDR3 protein: CAWSVWGRGKGQPQHF
D gene: NA
J gene: TRBJ1-5
V gene: TRBV30

CDR3 protein: CASSLTSGSRNEQFF
D gene: TRBD2
J gene: TRBJ2-1
V gene: TRBV5-4

CDR3 protein: CASMVVAENNEQFF
D gene: NA
J gene: TRBJ2-1
V gene: TRBV5-1

CDR3 protein: CASSLSRMETQYF
D gene: NA
J gene: TRBJ2-5
V gene: TRBV12-3/TRBV12-4

CDR3 protein: CASSPFGLQGRSDTQYF
D gene: NA
J gene: TRBJ2-3
V gene: TRBV28

CDR3 protein: CASSQEWAGTDTQYF
D gene: NA
J gene: TRBJ2-3
V gene: TRBV3-1/TRBV3-2

CDR3 protein: CASSLEFSQETQYF
D gene: NA
J gene: TRBJ2-5
V gene: TRBV5-1

CDR3 protein: CASGKQGTGNTIYF
D gene: TRBD1
J gene: TRBJ1-3
V gene: TRBV28

CDR3 protein: CASSKGQLNTEAFF
D gene: NA
J gene: TRBJ1-1
V gene: TRBV19

CDR3 protein: CASRDPGQGTGEQFF
D gene: TRBD1
J gene: TRBJ2-1
V gene: TRBV6-5

CDR3 protein: CASSLMAGGATIQETQYF
D gene: TRBD1
J gene: TRBJ2-5
V gene: TRBV5-4

CDR3 protein: CASSMGQGGPGNTIYF
D gene: TRBD1
J gene: TRBJ1-3
V gene: TRBV19

CDR3 protein: CASGRTENTGELFF
D gene: NA
J gene: TRBJ2-2
V gene: TRBV4-1

CDR3 protein: CAWSALRTGEGKTQYF
D gene: TRBD1
J gene: TRBJ2-5
V gene: TRBV30

CDR3 protein: CASMAAGVYNEQFF
D gene: TRBD2
J gene: TRBJ2-1
V gene: TRBV19

CDR3 protein: CASSAVPGAGNTIYF
D gene: NA
J gene: TRBJ1-3
V gene: TRBV3-1/TRBV3-2

CDR3 protein: CASSRTQGFSHEQYF
D gene: NA
J gene: TRBJ2-7
V gene: TRBV28

CDR3 protein: CASRDRGQETQYF
D gene: TRBD1
J gene: TRBJ2-5
V gene: TRBV19

CDR3 protein: CASSPRQGSDYGYTF
D gene: NA
J gene: TRBJ1-2
V gene: TRBV18

CDR3 protein: CASSYSLTSGRDTGELFF
D gene: TRBD2
J gene: TRBJ2-2
V gene: TRBV6-2/TRBV6-3

CDR3 protein: CASSPEPDYGYTF
D gene: NA
J gene: TRBJ1-2
V gene: TRBV18

CDR3 protein: CASSYLGTGAQPQHF
D gene: TRBD1
J gene: TRBJ1-5
V gene: TRBV6-2/TRBV6-3

CDR3 protein: CASSIRTGRDGEKLFF
D gene: TRBD1
J gene: TRBJ1-4
V gene: TRBV7-8

CDR3 protein: CASSSTGNRANSPLHF
D gene: TRBD1
J gene: TRBJ1-6
V gene: TRBV7-9

CDR3 protein: CASSPLGGVDGNTIYF
D gene: TRBD1
J gene: TRBJ1-3
V gene: TRBV3-1/TRBV3-2

CDR3 protein: CASSYSKGQDYGYTF
D gene: TRBD1
J gene: TRBJ1-2
V gene: TRBV6-6

CDR3 protein: CASSLGGQGGHEQYF
D gene: TRBD1
J gene: TRBJ2-7
V gene: TRBV5-1

CDR3 protein: CASSPTGTRGREYF
D gene: TRBD1
J gene: TRBJ2-7
V gene: TRBV7-9

CDR3 protein: CASSLVPRGEQFF
D gene: NA
J gene: TRBJ2-1
V gene: TRBV5-6

CDR3 protein: CASSPLSRDTEQYF
D gene: NA
J gene: TRBJ2-7
V gene: TRBV7-8

CDR3 protein: CASSYLTYAFF
D gene: NA
J gene: TRBJ1-1
V gene: TRBV6-5

CDR3 protein: CATRTGGNQPQHF
D gene: TRBD1
J gene: TRBJ1-5
V gene: TRBV19

CDR3 protein: CSVSGGSSYNEQFF
D gene: TRBD1
J gene: TRBJ2-1
V gene: TRBV29-1

CDR3 protein: CASELSAGISREQYF
D gene: NA
J gene: TRBJ2-7
V gene: TRBV2

CDR3 protein: CAWSASGVAEKLFF
D gene: NA
J gene: TRBJ1-4
V gene: TRBV30